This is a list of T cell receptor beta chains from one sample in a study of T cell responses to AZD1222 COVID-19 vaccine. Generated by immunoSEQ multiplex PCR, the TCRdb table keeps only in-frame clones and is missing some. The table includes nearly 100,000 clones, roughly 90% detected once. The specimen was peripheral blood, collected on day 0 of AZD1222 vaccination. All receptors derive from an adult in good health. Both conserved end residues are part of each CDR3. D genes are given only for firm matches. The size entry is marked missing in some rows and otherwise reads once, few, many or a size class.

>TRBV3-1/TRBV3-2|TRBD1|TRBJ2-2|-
TGTGCCAGCAGCCAAGGACCGGGACAGGGGGCTGGCGGGGAGCTGTTTTTT
CASSQGPGQGAGGELFF
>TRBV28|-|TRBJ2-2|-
TGTGCCAGCAGTCGGGGGACCTTACTAGCCGGGGAGCTGTTTTTT
CASSRGTLLAGELFF
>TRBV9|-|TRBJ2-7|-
TGTGCCAGCAGCGTAAGTCAGACTTCCTACGAGCAGTACTTC
CASSVSQTSYEQYF
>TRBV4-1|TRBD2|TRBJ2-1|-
TGCGCCAGCAGCCAGGGACTACTTCGCAATGAGCAGTTCTTC
CASSQGLLRNEQFF
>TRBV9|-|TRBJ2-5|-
TGTGCCAGCAGCGCCCGCAGCGTCTTCCAAGAGACCCAGTACTTC
CASSARSVFQETQYF
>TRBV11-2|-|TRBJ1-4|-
TGTGCCAGCAGCACCCGAACCTACGAAAAACTGTTTTTT
CASSTRTYEKLFF
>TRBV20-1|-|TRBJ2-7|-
TGCAGTGCTAGAGACAGCTACGAGCAGTACTTC
CSARDSYEQYF
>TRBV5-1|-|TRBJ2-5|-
TGCGCCAGCAGCGCCACAGGCTTCAAAGAGACCCAGTACTTC
CASSATGFKETQYF
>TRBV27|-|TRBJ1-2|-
TGTGCCAGCAGTTCGTACAGGGAAGTAAATGGCTACACCTTC
CASSSYREVNGYTF
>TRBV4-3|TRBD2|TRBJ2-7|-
TGCGCCAGCAGCCAAGATCTATGGCTAGCGGAAGCCTACGAGCAGTACTTC
CASSQDLWLAEAYEQYF
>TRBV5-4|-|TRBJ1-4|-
TGTGCCAGCAGGCCCTGGACAGCAACTAATGAAAAACTGTTTTTT
CASRPWTATNEKLFF
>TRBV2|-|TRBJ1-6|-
TGTGCCAGCAGTGATCAGCTCGCACCCCTCCACTTT
CASSDQLAPLHF
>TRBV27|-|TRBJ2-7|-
TGTGCCAGCAGTTTGCATAGGGGAAATTACGAGCAGTACTTC
CASSLHRGNYEQYF
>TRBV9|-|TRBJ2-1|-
TGTGCCAGCAGCCCCGCGGGCTACAATGAGCAGTTCTTC
CASSPAGYNEQFF
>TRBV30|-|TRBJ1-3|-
TGTGCCTGGAGTTCAGGGATCTCGGGAAACACCATATATTTT
CAWSSGISGNTIYF
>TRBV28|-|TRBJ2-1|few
TGTGCCAGCAGCTCGCCTACAGGTTTGACCTACAATGAGCAGTTCTTC
CASSSPTGLTYNEQFF
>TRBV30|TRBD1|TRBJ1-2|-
TGTGCCTGGAGTATCACAGGGGCCTATGGCTACACCTTC
CAWSITGAYGYTF
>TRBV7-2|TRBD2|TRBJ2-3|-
TGTGCCAGCAGCTTAGTTCCTAGCGGGGGAACAGATACGCAGTATTTT
CASSLVPSGGTDTQYF
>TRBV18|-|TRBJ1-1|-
TGTGCCAGCTCACCAAAAGGGACCATGAACACTGAAGCTTTCTTT
CASSPKGTMNTEAFF
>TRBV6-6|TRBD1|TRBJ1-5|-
TGTGCCAGCAGTCGGGACAGAAGTTACAATCAGCCCCAGCATTTT
CASSRDRSYNQPQHF
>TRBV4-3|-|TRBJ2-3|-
TGCGCCAGCAGCCAAGACGGGCAGGACCCAGATACGCAGTATTTT
CASSQDGQDPDTQYF
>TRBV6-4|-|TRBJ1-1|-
TGTGCCAGCAGGCGGACAACCAACACTGAAGCTTTCTTT
CASRRTTNTEAFF
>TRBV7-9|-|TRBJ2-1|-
TGTGCCACAGATCGAGGCCGATCAGGCAATGAGCAGTTCTTC
CATDRGRSGNEQFF
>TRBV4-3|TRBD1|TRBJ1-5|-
TGCGCCAGCAGTCCGAACAGGGGGGGACAGCCCCAGCATTTT
CASSPNRGGQPQHF
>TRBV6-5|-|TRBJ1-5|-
TGTGCCAGCAGTTACTCGCCCCCCCAGCATTTT
CASSYSPPQHF
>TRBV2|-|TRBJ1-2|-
TGTGCCAGCAGTCCTCCCGGGACGGACTATGGCTACACCTTC
CASSPPGTDYGYTF
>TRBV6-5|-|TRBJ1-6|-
TGTGCCAGCAGTCACCCCGGAGCGAATTCACCCCTCCACTTT
CASSHPGANSPLHF
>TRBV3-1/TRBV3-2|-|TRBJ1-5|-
TGTGCCAGCTCCCGGGCGGACCTAAATCAGCCCCAGCATTTT
CASSRADLNQPQHF
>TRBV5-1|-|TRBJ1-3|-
TGCGCCAGCAGCCTCCAAATGCCAAGCTCTGGAAACACCATATATTTT
CASSLQMPSSGNTIYF
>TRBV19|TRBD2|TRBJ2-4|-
TGTGCCAGTAGGCCAAACTTGGGGACTAGCGGGGGGGAAGCCAAAAACATTCAGTACTTC
CASRPNLGTSGGEAKNIQYF
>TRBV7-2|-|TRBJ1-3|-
TGTGCCAGCAGCAAAGGGACGGCGAGCTCTGGAAACACCATATATTTT
CASSKGTASSGNTIYF
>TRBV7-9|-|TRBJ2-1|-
TGTGCCAGCAGCTTAGGGCGGGCCTATGCGGAGCAGTTCTTC
CASSLGRAYAEQFF
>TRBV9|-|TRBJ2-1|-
TGTGCCAGCAGCACCAACTCGGGGTGGTACAATGAGCAGTTCTTC
CASSTNSGWYNEQFF
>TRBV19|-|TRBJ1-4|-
TGTGCCAGTAGTATAGATCACGGAAGCTTCGGTAAAGGTGAAAAACTGTTTTTT
CASSIDHGSFGKGEKLFF
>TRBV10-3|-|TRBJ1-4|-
TGTGCCATCAGTGAGTTGATGGTTGAAAAACTGTTTTTT
CAISELMVEKLFF
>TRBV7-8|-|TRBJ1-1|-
TGTGCCAGCAGCTTAACAAGGAACACTGAAGCTTTCTTT
CASSLTRNTEAFF
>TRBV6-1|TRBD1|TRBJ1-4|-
TGTGCCAGCAGTGAGATCTCCGGGACAGTAGATGAAAAACTGTTTTTT
CASSEISGTVDEKLFF
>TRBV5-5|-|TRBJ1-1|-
TGTGCCAGCAGCTTCGGGGACAACACTGAAGCTTTCTTT
CASSFGDNTEAFF
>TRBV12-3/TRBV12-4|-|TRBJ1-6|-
TGTGCCAGCAACCCGACAGTTAATTCACCCCTCCACTTT
CASNPTVNSPLHF
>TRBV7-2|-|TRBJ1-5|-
TGTGCCAGCAGCCCCGACAGAACAAATCAGCCCCAGCATTTT
CASSPDRTNQPQHF
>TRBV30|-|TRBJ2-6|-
TGTGCCTGGAGTGGAGGACGGAGCTCTGGGGCCAACGTCCTGACTTTC
CAWSGGRSSGANVLTF
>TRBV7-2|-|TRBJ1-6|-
TGTGCCAGCAGCTTAAGGGGGGCAGCTTCAGGGGTCCTCCACTTT
CASSLRGAASGVLHF
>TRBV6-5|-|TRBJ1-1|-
TGTGCCAGCAGTTATGACGGACGCTCGAACACTGAAGCTTTCTTT
CASSYDGRSNTEAFF
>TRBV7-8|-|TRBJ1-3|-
TGTGCCAGCAGCTTAGGGGTGCAAAACTCTGGAAACACCATATATTTT
CASSLGVQNSGNTIYF
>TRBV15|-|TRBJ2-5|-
TGTGCCACCAGCATCAAGACGACCCAGTACTTC
CATSIKTTQYF
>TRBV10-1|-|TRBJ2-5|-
TGCGCCAGCAGTGAGTCGAACGGCCTGGAGACCCAGTACTTC
CASSESNGLETQYF
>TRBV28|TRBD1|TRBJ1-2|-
TGTGCCAGCAGTTTAAGGGAGACAGGGGTCGGCTACACCTTC
CASSLRETGVGYTF
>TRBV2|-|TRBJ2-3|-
TGTGCCAGCAGTAGCTCCGGACTCCCCACAGATACGCAGTATTTT
CASSSSGLPTDTQYF
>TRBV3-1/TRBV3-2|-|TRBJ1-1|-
TGTGCCAGCAGCACGACACTGAACACTGAAGCTTTCTTT
CASSTTLNTEAFF
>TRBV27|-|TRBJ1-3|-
TGTGCCAGCAGCCCCACCGCCTCGGGGGGCCGTTATGGAAACACCATATATTTT
CASSPTASGGRYGNTIYF
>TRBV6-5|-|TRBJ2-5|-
TGTGCCACCAGGGGGGATGCGGAGACCCAGTACTTC
CATRGDAETQYF
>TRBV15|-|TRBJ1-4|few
TGTGCCACCAGCAGAGGAGGGAGGACTGAAAAACTGTTTTTT
CATSRGGRTEKLFF
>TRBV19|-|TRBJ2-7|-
TGTGCCAGTAGTACCGTGGCAGGGTACGCCTACGAGCAGTACTTC
CASSTVAGYAYEQYF
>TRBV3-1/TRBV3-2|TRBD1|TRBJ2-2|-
TGTGCCAGCAGCCGCTCCGACAGGGCGGCCGGGGAGCTGTTTTTT
CASSRSDRAAGELFF
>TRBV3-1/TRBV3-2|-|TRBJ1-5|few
TGTGCCAGCAGCGATACGGTGTTTGGGCCCCAGCATTTT
CASSDTVFGPQHF
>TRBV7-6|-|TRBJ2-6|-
TGTGCCAGCAGCCCAGCCCCCCCGCGGGGAGGTCGAGCTGGGGCCAACGTCCTGACTTTC
CASSPAPPRGGRAGANVLTF
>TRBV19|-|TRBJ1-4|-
TGTGCCAGTAGTAGCCAAAGGACTAATGAAAAACTGTTTTTT
CASSSQRTNEKLFF